A single TCR beta chain is shown here with its context. Per germline, CDR1 KGHDR and CDR2 SFDVKD. Trimming cost V 0 bases and J 9 bases; bases outside gene matches: 17. The CDR3 is 20 amino acids. Authors' processing steps: How many nucleated cells were present was estimated from reference gene primer amplification. Libraries were prepared by immunoSEQ multiplex PCR; TCRdb keeps only in-frame clonotypes and omits some of them. V and J calls and clone size follow that table, whereas D and trimming were derived from the DNA. There are about 250,000 clones in the sample; about 80% occur only once, and roughly 10% lies in the top ten. The record originates from a study of blood T cell repertoires in COVID-19. Turning to the study itself: Some COVID-19 samples were acute and others convalescent; all came from the United States, Italy and Spain. Sample material is recorded as cDNA or gDNA derived from T cells, B-cell-depleted T cells, or PBMCs.

Sequenced material: peripheral blood. This chain connects TRBV24-1 to TRBJ2-1, with TRBD2 matching over 12 bases. This TCR came from an older man with acute or convalescent COVID-19. The CDR3 is CATSDLAPSGGAIPLTEQFF. As DNA, the CDR3 is TGTGCCACCAGTGATTTGGCCCCTAGCGGGGGGGCCATCCCTCTGACTGAGCAGTTCTTC.